The 8 T cell receptor beta chains listed next were all sequenced from one sample in a study of shared clonotypes between healthy human individuals. The method was immunoSEQ multiplex PCR; TCRdb's version includes in-frame clones alone and lacks a portion of them. The table lists 2 million to 3 million clones, approximately 93% of them singletons. Material for sequencing was naive CD4+ T cells from PBMCs. Subset indicated: CD45RA+ positively selected. These TCRs come from a man aged 18 to 35 in good health. Some clones in this sample may be carry-over from other donors' samples.

The V gene is TRBV7-9, the J gene TRBJ2-1; D not certain. Trimming took 1 base from V and 2 from J, leaving 6 bases between them. Germline CDR1 SEHNR, CDR2 FQNEAQ (reference sequence). The CDR3 length is 14 residues. CDR3 sequence (DNA): TGTGCCAGCAGCTTAGAACCAACCTACAATGAGCAGTTCTTC. Protein product: CASSLEPTYNEQFF.

Concerning this clone: Other DNA sequences in the same sample also yield this CDR3. V gene TRBV28 combines with J gene TRBJ2-7; possible D gene TRBD2, 6 bases. V dropped 6 bases and J dropped 0 bases, with 12 bases sitting between them. The V gene's germline CDR1 is MDHEN and CDR2 SYDVKM. The CDR3 is made up of 14 amino acids. The CDR3 protein is CASRVGGSSYEQYF. The CDR3 coding sequence is TGTGCCAGCAGGGTTGGGGGGAGCTCCTACGAGCAGTACTTC.

The chain links TRBV5-5 to TRBJ2-1, with D possibly being TRBD1 (6 bases). The V gene's germline CDR1 is SGHKS and CDR2 YYEKEE (reference sequence). V lost 4 bases to trimming and J lost 6 bases, with 11 bases between them. CDR3 length equals 13 residues. This chain's CDR3 is CASSGGPSNEQFF. DNA for the CDR3: TGTGCCAGCAGCGGGGGCCCCAGCAATGAGCAGTTCTTC.

This chain uses TRBV7-3 with TRBJ2-1; D not certain. CDR3 length: 14 residues. V was shortened by 3 bases and J by 3 bases, with 9 bases between the two germline ends. Germline CDR1 SGHTA, CDR2 FQGTGA. The CDR3 DNA reads TGTGCCAGCAGCTTCGGTCCGGTCTACAATGAGCAGTTCTTC. This sequence encodes CASSFGPVYNEQFF.

The chain recombines TRBV7-9 with TRBJ2-7; 7 nucleotides match TRBD1. The CDR3 has 14 residues. After removal of 1 base from V and 5 bases from J, the junction contained 5 bases not matched to a gene. The germline V gene encodes CDR1 SEHNR and CDR2 FQNEAQ (reference sequence). The CDR3 nucleotides read TGTGCCAGCAGCTTAGAGACAGGGTTTAACGAGCAGTACTTC. Amino acids: CASSLETGFNEQYF.

V and J are TRBV27 and TRBJ2-3; either TRBD1 or TRBD2 may supply D (5 bases each). Germline V gene sequence: CDR1 MNHEY, CDR2 SMNVEV (reference sequence). V was clipped by 8 bases and J by 10 bases, with 25 bases between them. The CDR3 extends over 15 amino acids. CDR3 DNA: TGTGCCAGCGGAATTGGGACGGGGACCGACTCTTCGCAGTATTTT. Protein sequence: CASGIGTGTDSSQYF.

This sequence joins TRBV6-1 and TRBJ2-3; 9 positions match TRBD1. The CDR3 length is 13 residues. Germline V gene data show CDR1 as MNHNS and CDR2 as SASEGT. CDR3 nucleotides: TGTGGTATGGGACAGGGAGGCACAGATACGCAGTATTTT. Translation: CGMGQGGTDTQYF.

The chain recombines TRBV19 with TRBJ2-2; D not resolved. The CDR3 covers 14 residues. Trimming shortened V by 7 bases and J by 3 bases, and 12 bases separated the two germline ends. Germline CDR1 reads LNHDA; CDR2 reads SQIVND (reference sequence). The DNA for the CDR3 is TGTGCCAGTAAACTTCTGGCGGACACCGGGGAGCTGTTTTTT. Translating gives CASKLLADTGELFF.